These 9 T cell receptor beta chains were sequenced from one sample in a study of identical twins. MiXCR, run by TCRdb on the 5' RACE reads, gives a single entry per CDR3 protein. The sample has roughly 240,000 distinct CDR3 sequences, 7.5% seen once; the top ten hold about 5.8%. The same specimen was also included in a second study, on yellow fever vaccine responses in identical twins.

Sequencing input: CD8+ T cells sorted from blood. The source is a woman aged 18-35 years in good health.

This chain uses TRBV15 with TRBJ2-7, with 8 positions matching TRBD2. CDR3 size: 15 residues. CDR1 LNHNV and CDR2 YYDKDF come from the germline V gene (reference sequence). V gave up 5 bases and J gave up 5 bases; unmatched junction bases: 11. CDR3 in DNA: TGTGCCACCAGCGCGCCCGGGGGGGGTTACGACGAGCAGTACTTC. Translated: CATSAPGGGYDEQYF.

Here the CDR3 reads CASSLALTRYNTGELFF. The DNA for the CDR3 is TGCGCCAGCAGCTTGGCTTTGACTCGCTATAACACCGGGGAGCTGTTTTTT. This chain uses TRBV5-1 with TRBJ2-2; D gene ambiguous. The V gene lost 0 bases and the J gene lost 2 bases, with 14 bases spanning the gap. The germline gives CDR1 SGHRS, CDR2 YFSETQ. The CDR3 runs 17 residues.

This clonotype was found many times. V gene TRBV12-3 or TRBV12-4 combines with J gene TRBJ2-1; D gene ambiguous. Trimming removed 5 bases from V and 7 bases from J, with 18 bases in between. The CDR3 has 15 residues. CDR3 sequence: CASSPEPSAENEQFF. The CDR3 DNA reads as TGTGCCAGCAGTCCTGAACCGTCCGCGGAAAATGAGCAGTTCTTC.

This sequence joins TRBV21-1 and TRBJ2-7; the listed D gene, TRBD1, was not tested against the DNA. TRBV21-1 is designated a pseudogene. The CDR3 length is 15 residues. Written as DNA, the CDR3 is TGTGCCAGCAGCAAAATCCAGGGTGTGGAACGCGAGCAGTACTTC. Translation: CASSKIQGVEREQYF.

This clonotype was detected a few times. The gene calls are TRBV29-1 and TRBJ2-1; D remains ambiguous. Germline CDR1 reads SQVTM; CDR2 reads ANQGSEA. This CDR3 is built from 13 residues. Trimming cost V 0 bases and J 6 bases, with 9 bases left between them. The CDR3 region is CSVEERQPNEQFF. DNA for the CDR3: TGCAGCGTTGAAGAGAGGCAGCCCAATGAGCAGTTCTTC.

This clonotype was observed a few times. The chain recombines TRBV7-6 with TRBJ2-1; tentatively, D is TRBD1 or TRBD2 (5 bases each). The CDR3 runs to 15 residues. CDR1 is SGHVS, CDR2 FNYEAQ, per germline. The V and J ends lost 5 bases and 11 bases respectively, with 22 bases between them. DNA for the CDR3: TGTGCCAGCAGCCCAGCGCAGGGTAACCCGGGGAAGCAGTTCTTC. This encodes CASSPAQGNPGKQFF.

This clonotype was seen ten or more times. This chain links TRBV9 with TRBJ1-2, with 8 bases that match TRBD1. V dropped 4 bases and J dropped 6; count of bases not matched to a gene: 11. The CDR3 has 15 amino acids. Germline V gene sequence: CDR1 SGDLS, CDR2 YYNGEE. CDR3 bases: TGTGCCAGCAGCCCTCGCCAGGGGGCGGGGAATGGCTACACCTTC. Protein: CASSPRQGAGNGYTF.

CDR3 coding DNA: TGCAGTGCTAGAGACGAGGGACTAGCGGGAGGATACAATGAGCAGTTCTTC. It specifies CSARDEGLAGGYNEQFF. The rearrangement joins TRBV20-1 to TRBJ2-1, with 15 bases that match TRBD2. The germline CDR1 and CDR2 sequences are DFQATT and SNEGSKA (reference sequence). The CDR3 loop spans 17 amino acids. After removal of 0 bases from V and 4 bases from J, the junction contained 4 bases not matched to a gene.

This clonotype has at least ten counts. V is TRBV4-2 and J is TRBJ1-5, with TRBD1 identical over 9 bases. There are 17 residues in the CDR3. CDR1 LGHNA and CDR2 YNFKEQ come from the germline V gene. The V segment lost 0 bases and the J segment 4 bases; nucleotides outside the gene matches: 7. CDR3 nucleotides: TGTGCCAGCAGCCAAGAAGTACAGGGACAGGGAAATCAGCCCCAGCATTTT. It is translated as CASSQEVQGQGNQPQHF.